This T cell receptor (beta chain) originates from a study of blood T cell repertoires in COVID-19. For the study at large: Acute-phase and convalescent COVID-19 samples originated in the United States, Italy and Spain. T cells, B-cell-depleted T cells, or PBMCs supplied cDNA or gDNA.

The CDR3 spans 14 residues. V gave up 3 bases and J gave up 4 bases; unmatched junction bases: 6. CDR1 is GTSNPN and CDR2 is SVGIG in the germline V gene (reference sequence). Original data processing: Reference gene primer amplification yielded estimated nucleated cell counts. The data were produced by immunoSEQ multiplex PCR, yet TCRdb's version contains in-frame clones alone and is incomplete. V and J calls and clone size are as listed in that table; D and trimming were resolved from the DNA. This table holds more than 85,000 clones, around 81% found once. The sequence derives from a woman aged 70-85 years with acute or convalescent COVID-19. The sequencing input was peripheral blood. The genes are TRBV30 and TRBJ1-5; 7 bases agree with TRBD1. CDR3 in DNA: TGTGCCTGGAGCCGCAGGGGGGATAATCAGCCCCAGCATTTT. This translates into CAWSRRGDNQPQHF.